This TCR beta chain was documented in a study of CD4 and CD8 cells across lung adenocarcinoma regions. Samples came from patients with localized non-small cell lung adenocarcinoma. A single record per CDR3 protein comes from TCRdb applying MiXCR to the PCR reads. This sample yields about 19,000 distinct CDR3 sequences, of which 46% are seen a single time; around 19% belongs to the top ten. The CDR3 extends over 13 amino acids. Trimming stripped 5 bases from V and 1 base from J, with 6 bases between. CDR1 and CDR2 (germline): MNHEY, SVGAGI. This clonotype was counted ten times or more. The sequence came from a male donor with lung adenocarcinoma. The CD4 and CD8 labels of this study may be unreliable. Sequenced material: CD4+ T cells from the margin of a lung tumor. The J gene is TRBJ1-5, the V gene TRBV6-5; D gene uncertain. The chain's CDR3 is CASSIQSNQPQHF. The CDR3 nucleotides are TGTGCCAGCAGTATACAGAGCAATCAGCCCCAGCATTTT.